The clone carrying this T cell receptor (beta chain) occurred many times. The entry originates in a study of T-cell reconstitution after alpha-beta-depleted transplantation in children. Unique molecular identifiers featured in how the TCRbeta library was prepared. TCRdb re-called the PCR reads through MiXCR, storing one row per CDR3 protein. The sample yields about 240,000 distinct CDR3 sequences, 25% seen once. CDR1 is MNHEY and CDR2 is SVGAGI in the germline V gene. V gave up 5 bases and J gave up 3 bases, with 11 bases separating them. This CDR3 region has 15 residues. The sequence came from a girl aged 2-10 years with Fanconi anemia, due to receive a stem cell transplant. The rearrangement links TRBV6-5 to TRBJ1-6; D might be TRBD1 (6 bases). The sequences come from PBMCs, collected before TCRalphabeta/CD19-depleted stem cell transplant. The CDR3 loop reads CASSRDTSYNSPLHF. CDR3 coding DNA: TGTGCCAGCAGTAGGGACACCAGCTATAATTCACCCCTCCACTTT.